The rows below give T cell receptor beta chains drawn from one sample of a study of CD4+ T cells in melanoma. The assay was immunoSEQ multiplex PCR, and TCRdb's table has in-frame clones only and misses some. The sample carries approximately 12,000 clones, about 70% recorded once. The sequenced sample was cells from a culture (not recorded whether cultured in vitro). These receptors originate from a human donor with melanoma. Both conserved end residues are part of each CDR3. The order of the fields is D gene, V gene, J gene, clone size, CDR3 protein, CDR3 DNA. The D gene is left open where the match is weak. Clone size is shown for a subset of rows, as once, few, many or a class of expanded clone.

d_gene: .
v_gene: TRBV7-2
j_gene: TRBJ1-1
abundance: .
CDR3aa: CASSSRWRDTEAFF
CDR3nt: TGTGCCAGCAGCTCCCGATGGCGGGACACTGAAGCTTTCTTT

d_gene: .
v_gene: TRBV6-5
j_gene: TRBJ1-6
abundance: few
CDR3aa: CASSYRNSPLHF
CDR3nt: TGTGCCAGCAGTTACCGTAATTCACCCCTCCACTTT

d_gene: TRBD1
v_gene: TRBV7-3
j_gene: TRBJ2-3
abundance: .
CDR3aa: CASSLRDRVSTDTQYF
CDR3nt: TGTGCCAGCAGCTTACGAGACAGGGTAAGCACAGATACGCAGTATTTT

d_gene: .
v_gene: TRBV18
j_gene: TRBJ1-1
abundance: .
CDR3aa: CASSPPQTPNTEAFF
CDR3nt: TGTGCCAGCTCACCACCGCAGACCCCGAACACTGAAGCTTTCTTT

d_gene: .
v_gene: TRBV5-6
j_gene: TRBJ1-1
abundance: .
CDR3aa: CASSLGTATEAFF
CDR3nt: TGTGCCAGCAGCCTCGGGACGGCTACTGAAGCTTTCTTT

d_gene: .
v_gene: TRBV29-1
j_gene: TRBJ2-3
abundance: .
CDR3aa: CSVEDRVEVSTDTQYF
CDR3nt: TGCAGCGTTGAAGATCGGGTCGAGGTGAGCACAGATACGCAGTATTTT

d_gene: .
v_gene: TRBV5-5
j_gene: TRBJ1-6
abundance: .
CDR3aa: CASSNQWGNSPLHF
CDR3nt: TGTGCCAGCAGCAATCAATGGGGGAATTCACCCCTCCACTTT

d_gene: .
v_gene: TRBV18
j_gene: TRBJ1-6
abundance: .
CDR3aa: CASSPQEVYNSPLHF
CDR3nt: TGTGCCAGCTCACCACAAGAGGTGTATAATTCACCCCTCCACTTT

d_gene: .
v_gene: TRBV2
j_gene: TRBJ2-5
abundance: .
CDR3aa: CASSEAGGLVLETQYF
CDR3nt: TGTGCCAGCAGTGAAGCCGGGGGCCTTGTACTCGAGACCCAGTACTTC

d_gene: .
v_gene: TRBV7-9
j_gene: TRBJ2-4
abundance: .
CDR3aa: CASINTFRGNIQYF
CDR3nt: TGTGCCAGCATAAACACGTTTAGAGGAAACATTCAGTACTTC

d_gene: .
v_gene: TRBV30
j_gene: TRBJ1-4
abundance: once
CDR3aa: CAWSVTLGEKLFF
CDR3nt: TGTGCCTGGAGTGTAACCCTTGGAGAAAAACTGTTTTTT